This T cell receptor (beta chain) was recovered during a study of OX40 agonist ivuxolimab in advanced cancers. Turning to the study itself: Enrollees could have had prior anti-PD-1, anti-PD-L1 or anti-CTLA-4 therapy, which approximately 40% had received. Regarding the study as a whole: On average, CD8+ T cells had more expanded clones than CD4+. Some nonresponders likewise displayed low normalized T-cell clonal expansion.

On this clone: Its target is unknown.

Data came from immunoSEQ multiplex PCR; TCRdb stores just in-frame clones and leaves some out. The sample contains about 85,000 clones, over 75% of which appear only once. Germline loops: CDR1 SGHTA, CDR2 FQGTGA. This CDR3 has 16 residues. V lost 0 bases and J 1 base, leaving 12 bases between the germline ends. The TCR comes from an adult with an advanced solid tumor such as melanoma, head and neck, liver or kidney cancer. The source was CD4+ or CD8+ T cells sorted from blood, collected in a trial of the OX40 agonist ivuxolimab. The chain employs TRBV7-3 and TRBJ1-1; D uncertain. CDR3: CASSLTGSRTNTEAFF. CDR3 nucleotide sequence: TGTGCCAGCAGCTTAACTGGGAGTCGGACGAACACTGAAGCTTTCTTT.